This TCR beta chain comes out of a study of T cells in Graves' hyperthyroidism and ophthalmopathy. Germline lookup yields CDR1 DFQATT and CDR2 SNEGSKA (reference sequence). V was pared by 8 bases and J by 3 bases, with 11 bases of the junction left unmatched. This CDR3 comprises 14 residues. The CDR3 regions of TCR beta were amplified from RNA transcripts. The HTBI primer set served for first-round RT-PCR of the TCR CDR3. TCRdb reprocessed the multiplex PCR reads via MiXCR and lists one record per CDR3 protein. The table includes around 540,000 distinct CDR3 sequences, around 46% detected once. The TCR originated in a woman aged 18-29 years with Graves' hyperthyroidism. The chain uses TRBV20-1 and TRBJ2-5, with 8 bases fitting TRBD2. The sample taken for sequencing was peripheral blood or thyroid tissue (not recorded which). CDR3 DNA: TGCAGTATCTTGAACGGGAGGGGGGAAGAGACCCAGTACTTC. It encodes CSILNGRGEETQYF.